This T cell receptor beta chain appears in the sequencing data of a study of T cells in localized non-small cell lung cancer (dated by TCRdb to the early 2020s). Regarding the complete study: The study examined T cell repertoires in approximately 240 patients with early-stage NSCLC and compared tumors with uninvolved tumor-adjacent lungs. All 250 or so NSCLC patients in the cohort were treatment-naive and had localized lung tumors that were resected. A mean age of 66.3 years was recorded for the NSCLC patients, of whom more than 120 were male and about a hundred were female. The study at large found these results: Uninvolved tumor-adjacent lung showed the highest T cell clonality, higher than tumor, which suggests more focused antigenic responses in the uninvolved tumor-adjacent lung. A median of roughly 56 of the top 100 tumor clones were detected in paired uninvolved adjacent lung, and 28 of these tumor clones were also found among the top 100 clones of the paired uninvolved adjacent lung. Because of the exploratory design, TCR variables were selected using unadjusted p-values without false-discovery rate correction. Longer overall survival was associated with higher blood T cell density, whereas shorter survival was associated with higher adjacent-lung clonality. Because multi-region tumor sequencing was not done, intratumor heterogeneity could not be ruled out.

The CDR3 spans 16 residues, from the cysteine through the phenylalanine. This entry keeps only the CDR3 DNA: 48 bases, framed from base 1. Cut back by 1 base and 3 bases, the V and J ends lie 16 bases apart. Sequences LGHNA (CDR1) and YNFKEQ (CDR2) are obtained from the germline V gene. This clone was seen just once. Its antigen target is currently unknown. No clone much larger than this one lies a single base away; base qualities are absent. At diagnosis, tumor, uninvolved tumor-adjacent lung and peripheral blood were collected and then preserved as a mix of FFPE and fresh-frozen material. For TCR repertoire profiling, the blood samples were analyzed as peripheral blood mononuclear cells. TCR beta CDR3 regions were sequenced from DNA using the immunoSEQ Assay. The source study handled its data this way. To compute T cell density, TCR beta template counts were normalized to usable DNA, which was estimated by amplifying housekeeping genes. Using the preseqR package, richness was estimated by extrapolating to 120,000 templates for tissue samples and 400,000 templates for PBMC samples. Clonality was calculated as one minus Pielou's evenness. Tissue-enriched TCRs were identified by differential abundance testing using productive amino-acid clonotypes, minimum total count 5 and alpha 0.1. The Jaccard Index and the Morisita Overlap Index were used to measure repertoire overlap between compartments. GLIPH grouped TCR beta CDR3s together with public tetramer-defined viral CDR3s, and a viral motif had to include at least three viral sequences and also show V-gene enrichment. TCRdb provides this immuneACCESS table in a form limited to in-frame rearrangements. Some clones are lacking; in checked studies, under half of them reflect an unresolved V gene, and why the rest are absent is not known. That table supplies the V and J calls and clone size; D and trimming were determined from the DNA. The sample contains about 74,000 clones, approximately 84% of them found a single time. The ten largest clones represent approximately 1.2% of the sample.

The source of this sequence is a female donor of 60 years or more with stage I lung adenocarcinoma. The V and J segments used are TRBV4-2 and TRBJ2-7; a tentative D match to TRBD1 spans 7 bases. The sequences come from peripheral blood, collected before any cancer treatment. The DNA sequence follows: TGTGCCAGCAGCCAAGTGGAGGGGGCTGGCCTCTACGAGCAGTACTTC. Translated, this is CASSQVEGAGLYEQYF.